These 30 T cell receptor beta chains originate from one sample sequenced in a study of monozygotic twins with inflammatory bowel disease. For each CDR3 protein, TCRdb gives one entry from its re-call of the 5' RACE reads, without DNA. The table gives around 100,000 distinct CDR3 sequences; the top ten clones make up around 1.9% of it. The sequenced sample was blood. The receptors stem from a human donor with ulcerative colitis or Crohn's disease, or a healthy co-twin of an affected twin (not recorded which).

The V gene is TRBV5-1, the J gene TRBJ2-7; the TCRdb call, TRBD1, lacks DNA for checking. The CDR3 length is 15 residues. Germline assignment: CDR1 SGHRS and CDR2 YFSETQ. The CDR3 spells CASRLGTGVFYEQYF.

J is TRBJ2-7 and V is TRBV7-2; TCRdb's D call of TRBD1 is untestable without DNA. CDR3 size: 14 residues. Per the germline V gene, CDR1 is SGHTA and CDR2 is FQGNSA. CDR3 in amino acids: CASSSQGVRNEQYF.

The chain links TRBV4-1 to TRBJ2-1; without DNA, the TCRdb call of TRBD2 cannot be checked. CDR3 length: 17 residues. Germline CDR1 reads MGHRA; CDR2 reads YSYEKL. This CDR3 reads CASSQDSGKLAGYEQFF.

This sequence joins TRBV6-2 or TRBV6-3 and TRBJ2-1; lacking DNA, the TRBD2 call made by TCRdb goes unchecked. Germline V lookup: CDR1 MNHEY, CDR2 SVGEGT. The CDR3 totals 12 residues. CDR3: CASRDAWGSGFF.

This chain links TRBV29-1 with TRBJ2-7; TCRdb proposes TRBD2, but this gene call is untestable without DNA. From germline, CDR1 is SQVTM and CDR2 ANQGSEA. This CDR3 has 17 residues. This chain's CDR3 is CSVATSGWVGGFYEQYF.

The V and J genes are TRBV12-3 or TRBV12-4 and TRBJ2-7; TCRdb indicates TRBD1, and absent DNA this call remains unverified. This CDR3 is 12 amino acids long. CDR3 in amino acids: CASSFGRFEQYF.

The rearrangement uses TRBV7-9 and TRBJ1-2; the D call of TRBD1 rests on TCRdb alone, since no DNA is present to check it. The CDR3 loop spans 14 amino acids. CDR1 and CDR2 from the germline V gene are SEHNR and FQNEAQ (reference sequence). The CDR3 loop is CASSYPRAGDGYTF. Full variable domain (rest looked up from reference TRBV7-9 and TRBJ1-2): DTGVSQNPRHKITKRGQNVTFRCDPISEHNRLYWYRQTLGQGPEFLTYFQNEAQLEKSRLLSDRFSAERPKGSFSTLEIQRTEQGDSAMYLCASSYPRAGDGYTFGSGTRLTVV.

V is TRBV28 and J is TRBJ2-5; the TCRdb call, TRBD1, lacks DNA for checking. Germline V gene data show CDR1 as MDHEN and CDR2 as SYDVKM. This CDR3 is 15 amino acids long. The CDR3 region is CASRSPGRGIETQYF.

This sequence joins TRBV25-1 and TRBJ2-2. Germline CDR1 and CDR2: MGHDK and SYGVNS. The CDR3 consists of 14 residues. Here the CDR3 reads CASSDSVDTGELFF.

The chain carries TRBV11-1 and TRBJ2-3; TCRdb returns TRBD1, unconfirmable since there is no DNA. The CDR3 loop spans 15 amino acids. CDR1 SGHAT and CDR2 FQDESV come from the germline V gene (reference sequence). CDR3 region: CASAHRDRATGTQYF.

This chain uses TRBV6-2 or TRBV6-3 with TRBJ1-6. Germline loops: CDR1 MNHEY, CDR2 SVGEGT. The CDR3 loop spans 12 amino acids. Here the CDR3 reads CASRRGESPLHF.

This chain connects TRBV12-3 or TRBV12-4 to TRBJ1-3. This CDR3 spans 14 amino acids. The CDR3 loop is CASSFSLRGNTIYF.

This chain uses TRBV7-2 with TRBJ2-1; TCRdb outputs TRBD2, but without DNA this stays unchecked. The germline V gene has CDR1 SGHTA and CDR2 FQGNSA. The CDR3 runs 16 residues. CDR3 residues: CASSFGGISPNNEQFF.

J is TRBJ2-2 and V is TRBV6-1; TCRdb lists TRBD1, though no DNA is available to test this call. The CDR3 runs 15 residues. From germline, CDR1 is MNHNS and CDR2 SASEGT. CDR3 loop: CASRIDRGPTGELFF.

The gene calls are TRBV5-6 and TRBJ2-3; the TRBD1 assignment by TCRdb is unverifiable without DNA. The germline gives CDR1 SGHDT, CDR2 YYEEEE. The CDR3 is 14 amino acids. The CDR3 is CASSPDRGGDTQYF.

The V call is TRBV5-1, the J call TRBJ2-5; TCRdb lists TRBD2, though no DNA is available to test this call. Germline loops: CDR1 SGHRS, CDR2 YFSETQ. CDR3 length equals 15 residues. The CDR3 here is CASSLAAGGSETQYF.

V usage is TRBV29-1 and J usage is TRBJ1-1; TCRdb lists TRBD1, though no DNA is available to test this call. From germline, CDR1 is SQVTM and CDR2 ANQGSEA. The CDR3 has 14 amino acids. The chain's CDR3 is CSASTTGFNTEAFF.

V and J are TRBV7-2 and TRBJ2-7; TCRdb selects TRBD2, and the lack of DNA leaves this call unchecked. Germline CDR1 reads SGHTA; CDR2 reads FQGNSA. The CDR3 spans 15 residues. Here the CDR3 reads CASSLSGPTSYEQYF.

The V and J genes are TRBV28 and TRBJ2-7; lacking DNA, the TRBD2 call made by TCRdb goes unchecked. Germline CDR1 is MDHEN and CDR2 is SYDVKM. This CDR3 is 15 amino acids long. CDR3 protein: CASSEVAGGRYEQYF.

The chain recombines TRBV20-1 with TRBJ1-5. CDR3 length: 13 amino acids. Germline V gene sequence: CDR1 DFQATT, CDR2 SNEGSKA (reference sequence). This CDR3 reads CSASPDGDQPQHF.

The gene calls are TRBV27 and TRBJ2-2. Germline V lookup: CDR1 MNHEY, CDR2 SMNVEV (reference sequence). The CDR3 is 13 residues long. The CDR3 is CASSLIYSGELFF.

The rearrangement joins TRBV7-2 to TRBJ2-5; TCRdb's D gene call, TRBD1, goes unchecked for lack of DNA. CDR3 length: 15 residues. The germline CDR1 and CDR2 sequences are SGHTA and FQGNSA. The CDR3 is CASSLVGTQQETQYF.

The chain recombines TRBV7-9 with TRBJ1-1; without DNA, the TCRdb call of TRBD1 cannot be checked. The length of the CDR3 is 15 residues. In germline, CDR1 is SEHNR, CDR2 FQNEAQ (reference sequence). The CDR3: CASSLVPRVNTEAFF.

The chain recombines TRBV20-1 with TRBJ2-7; TCRdb outputs TRBD2, but without DNA this stays unchecked. In germline, CDR1 is DFQATT, CDR2 SNEGSKA (reference sequence). The CDR3 length is 12 residues. The CDR3 loop is CSANAGVYEQYF.

The rearrangement joins TRBV6-5 to TRBJ2-3; TCRdb's D call, TRBD1, is unchecked because there is no DNA. CDR3 length equals 15 residues. Germline V gene sequence: CDR1 MNHEY, CDR2 SVGAGI. CDR3: CVSSYPGSTGDTQYF.

CDR3 region: CAISEWREGAQFF. The chain uses TRBV10-3 and TRBJ2-1; the D call of TRBD2 rests on TCRdb alone, since no DNA is present to check it. Germline-derived CDR1 and CDR2 are ENHRY and SYGVKD. CDR3 size: 13 residues.

The chain combines TRBV24-1 with TRBJ1-3. This CDR3 spans 11 amino acids. The germline V gene encodes CDR1 KGHDR and CDR2 SFDVKD. The CDR3 sequence: CATSAGNTIYF.

J is TRBJ1-1 and V is TRBV2. Germline V gene lookup returns CDR1 SNHLY and CDR2 FYNNEI. The CDR3 loop spans 12 amino acids. CDR3 sequence: CASSTVNTEAFF.

The CDR3 protein is CATSAFDRPTDTQYF. The chain uses TRBV24-1 and TRBJ2-3. The germline V gene has CDR1 KGHDR and CDR2 SFDVKD. The CDR3 is made up of 15 amino acids.

This rearrangement joins TRBV19 to TRBJ2-5. The V gene's germline CDR1 is LNHDA and CDR2 SQIVND (reference sequence). CDR3 length equals 12 residues. CDR3: CASSISFETQYF.